Included here is one T cell receptor (beta chain) sequence, with context. The antigen is not known. A clone one base away is much larger, so this may be a read error. cDNA specific to TCR beta was made from 500 ng of total RNA, with a constant-region primer employed for priming. Slightly modified ARM-PCR, run as three nested multiplex PCR rounds, produced the TCR beta libraries. Researchers ran the first two PCR rounds for ten to eleven cycles each with TRBV1-TRBV30 forward primers and a C-beta reverse primer. TCRdb used MiXCR to reprocess the multiplex PCR reads, holding one entry per CDR3 protein. The table includes around 78,000 distinct CDR3 sequences, 60% to 80% detected once. Deletions cut 6 bases from V and 6 bases from J, with 15 bases between. CDR3 size: 14 residues. Germline-derived CDR1 and CDR2 are MDHEN and SYDVKM. Co-extracted RNA and DNA came from roughly 21-30 mg of unsorted bulk tissue.

The data are from a study of tumor-infiltrating lymphocytes in primary liver carcinoma. Findings and caveats of the study: Tumor top-250-clone fractions significantly exceeded those of blood (p = 0.039). Paired tumor-adjacent and tumor-blood samples overlapped less than tumor region pairs did.

V gene TRBV28 combines with J gene TRBJ2-1; perhaps TRBD2 as D (6 bases). Sequenced material: liver tumor tissue from sampling region 4. Subset here: tumor region T4, right-lateral pole. This sequence was found in a woman in her fifties or sixties with primary liver carcinoma and hepatitis B virus infection. CDR3 residues: CASSSPLGGNEQFF. Here the CDR3 DNA reads TGTGCCAGCAGCTCTCCCCTGGGGGGCAATGAGCAGTTCTTC.